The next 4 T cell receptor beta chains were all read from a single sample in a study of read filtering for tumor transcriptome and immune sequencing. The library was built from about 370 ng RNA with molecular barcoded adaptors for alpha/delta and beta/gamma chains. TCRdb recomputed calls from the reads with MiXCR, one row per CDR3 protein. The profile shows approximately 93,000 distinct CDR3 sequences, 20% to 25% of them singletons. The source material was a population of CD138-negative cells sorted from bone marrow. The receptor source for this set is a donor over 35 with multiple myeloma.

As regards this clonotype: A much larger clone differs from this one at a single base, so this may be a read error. CDR3: CASSSYLSPHETQYF. CDR3 bases: TGTGCCAGCAGCTCGTACTTGTCTCCTCACGAGACCCAGTACTTC. The V call is TRBV7-2, the J call TRBJ2-5; D gene uncertain. The CDR3 is made up of 15 amino acids. V was cut by 4 bases and J by 5 bases, with 17 bases left in between. Germline values: CDR1 SGHTA, CDR2 FQGNSA. The full variable domain, with the rest looked up from reference TRBV7-2 and TRBJ2-5, is GAGVSQSPSNKVTEKGKDVELRCDPISGHTALYWYRQSLGQGLEFLIYFQGNSAPDKSGLPSDRFSAERTGGSVSTLTIQRTQQEDSAVYLCASSSYLSPHETQYFGPGTRLLVL.

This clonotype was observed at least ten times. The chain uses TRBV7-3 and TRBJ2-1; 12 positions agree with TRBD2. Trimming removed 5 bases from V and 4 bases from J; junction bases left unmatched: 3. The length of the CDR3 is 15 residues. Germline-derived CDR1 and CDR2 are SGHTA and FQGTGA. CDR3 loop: CASSPTSGGYNEQFF. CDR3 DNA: TGTGCCAGCAGCCCGACTAGCGGGGGATACAATGAGCAGTTCTTC.

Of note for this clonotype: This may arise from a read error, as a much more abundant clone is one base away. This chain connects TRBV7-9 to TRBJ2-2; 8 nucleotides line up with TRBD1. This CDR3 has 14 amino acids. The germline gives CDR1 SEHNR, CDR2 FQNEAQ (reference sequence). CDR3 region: CASSPRGLGGEPFF. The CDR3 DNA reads TGTGCCAGCAGCCCCAGGGGGCTTGGCGGGGAGCCGTTTTTT.

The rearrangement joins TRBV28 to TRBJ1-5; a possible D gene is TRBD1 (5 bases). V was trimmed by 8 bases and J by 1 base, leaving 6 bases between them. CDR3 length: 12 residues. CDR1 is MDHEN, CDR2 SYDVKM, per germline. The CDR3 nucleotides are TGTGCCAGCGAGGGGAGCAATCAGCCCCAGCATTTT. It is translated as CASEGSNQPQHF.